This passage covers 27 T cell receptor beta chains from one sample sequenced in a study of OX40 agonist ivuxolimab in advanced cancers. The method was immunoSEQ multiplex PCR; TCRdb's version includes in-frame clones alone and lacks a portion of them. The data show 80,000 to 100,000 clones, more than 75% seen once. The sequenced sample was CD4+ or CD8+ T cells sorted from blood, obtained in a trial of the OX40 agonist ivuxolimab. All receptors come from an adult with an advanced solid tumor such as melanoma, head and neck, liver or kidney cancer.

In this sample, this clone turned up once. V is TRBV6-5 and J is TRBJ1-4, with 7 bases identical to TRBD1. The germline CDR1 and CDR2 sequences are MNHEY and SVGAGI. J was trimmed by 5 bases and V by 6 bases; bases with no gene match: 6. The CDR3 runs to 14 residues. The CDR3 is CASRRQGRNEKLFF. The CDR3 nucleotides read TGTGCCAGCAGGCGACAGGGCAGGAATGAAAAACTGTTTTTT.

In its sample, this clone was seen once. The rearrangement links TRBV5-6 to TRBJ1-5; a weak D match, TRBD1 (5 bases). The length of the CDR3 is 16 residues. Germline loops: CDR1 SGHDT, CDR2 YYEEEE. V lost 0 bases to trimming and J lost 1 base, with 11 bases between them. The CDR3 loop is CASSLAGGGSNQPQHF. The CDR3 DNA reads TGTGCCAGCAGCTTGGCGGGGGGAGGGAGCAATCAGCCCCAGCATTTT.

The chain has TRBV11-2 and TRBJ2-2; D is unclear. V lost 3 bases to trimming and J lost 5 bases, with 7 bases between them. The CDR3 is 13 amino acids. Per germline, CDR1 SGHAT and CDR2 FQNNGV. The CDR3 is CASSLDGTGELFF. DNA for the CDR3: TGTGCCAGCAGCTTGGACGGGACCGGGGAGCTGTTTTTT.

The rearrangement links TRBV25-1 to TRBJ2-5; tentatively, D is TRBD1 (6 bases). The CDR3 is 16 amino acids. Germline values: CDR1 MGHDK, CDR2 SYGVNS. V lost 5 bases and J lost 1, with 17 bases in between. The CDR3 region has the DNA TGTGCCAGCAGTACCCCCCCCGGCAGGGGCCAAGAGACCCAGTACTTC. Its translation: CASSTPPGRGQETQYF. Variable domain in full (rest from reference TRBV25-1 and TRBJ2-5): EADIYQTPRYLVIGTGKKITLECSQTMGHDKMYWYQQDPGMELHLIHYSYGVNSTEKGDLSSESTVSRIRTEHFPLTLESARPSHTSQYLCASSTPPGRGQETQYFGPGTRLLVL.

The rearrangement links TRBV9 to TRBJ2-3, with no clear D. With 4 bases removed from V and 6 bases from J, the gap between germline ends came to 6 bases. This CDR3 spans 11 amino acids. Looked up from germline, CDR1 is SGDLS and CDR2 is YYNGEE. DNA for the CDR3: TGTGCCAGCAGCTACACCGATACGCAGTATTTT. Amino acid sequence: CASSYTDTQYF.

This clone appeared once. This rearrangement joins TRBV7-2 to TRBJ1-6; D is perhaps TRBD1 (6 bases). V lost 4 bases, J lost 9 bases, and 19 bases lay in between. The CDR3 contains 16 residues. Germline V gene sequence: CDR1 SGHTA, CDR2 FQGNSA. The CDR3 sequence is CASSYRTVGPASPLHF. CDR3 sequence (DNA): TGTGCCAGCAGCTATCGGACAGTGGGGCCTGCTTCACCCCTCCACTTT.

The chain carries TRBV9 and TRBJ2-5; TRBD1 is a possible D gene (5 bases). Between the trimmed V and J ends, which lost 4 bases and 2 bases, there was a span of 18 bases. Per germline, CDR1 SGDLS and CDR2 YYNGEE. This CDR3 region has 16 residues. The DNA of the CDR3 is TGTGCCAGCAGCCCCCAGACGTGGACACCTCAAGAGACCCAGTACTTC. Translated, it gives CASSPQTWTPQETQYF.

The V call is TRBV5-4, the J call TRBJ2-1; the D call may be TRBD1 or TRBD2 (6 bases each). Trimming took 0 bases from V and 8 from J, leaving 21 bases between them. Germline V CDR1 and CDR2: SGHNT, YYREEE (reference sequence). This CDR3 comprises 17 residues. CDR3 sequence reads: CASSLDIRGTGGDEQFF. In DNA form, the CDR3 reads TGTGCCAGCAGCTTGGATATAAGGGGGACCGGGGGTGATGAGCAGTTCTTC.

This rearrangement joins TRBV30 to TRBJ1-2; D remains unclear. CDR3 size: 12 residues. Germline V lookup: CDR1 GTSNPN, CDR2 SVGIG (reference sequence). Trimming took 4 bases from V and 2 from J, leaving 8 bases between them. The CDR3 loop reads CAWTKQNYGYTF. Written as DNA, the CDR3 is TGTGCCTGGACCAAACAGAACTATGGCTACACCTTC.

The chain uses TRBV5-4 and TRBJ1-2; 7 bases align to TRBD1. Per germline, CDR1 SGHNT and CDR2 YYREEE (reference sequence). With 0 bases clipped from V and 2 bases from J, the junction kept 7 bases outside the gene matches. CDR3 length: 16 residues. The CDR3 coding sequence is TGTGCCAGCAGCTTGGGGCCCAGGACAGGCAACTATGGCTACACCTTC. Translation gives CASSLGPRTGNYGYTF.

The chain recombines TRBV4-2 with TRBJ2-4; 7 bases fit TRBD2. With 1 base clipped from V and 6 bases from J, the junction kept 9 bases outside the gene matches. Germline CDR1 LGHNA, CDR2 YNFKEQ. This CDR3 spans 16 amino acids. The CDR3 loop reads CASSQVGRGDGNIQYF. CDR3 coding DNA: TGTGCCAGCAGCCAAGTAGGTCGGGGGGACGGAAACATTCAGTACTTC.

The chain carries TRBV30 and TRBJ1-2; D unresolved. The CDR3 length is 12 residues. Trimming took 3 bases from V and 4 from J, leaving 9 bases between them. Germline V CDR1 and CDR2: GTSNPN, SVGIG (reference sequence). The CDR3 spells CAWSPIGYGYTF. For the CDR3, the DNA is TGTGCCTGGAGCCCCATAGGCTATGGCTACACCTTC.

The gene calls are TRBV12-2 and TRBJ2-7; the table's D call, TRBD1, has no DNA check behind it. TRBV12-2 is a documented pseudogene. CDR3 length equals 15 residues. CDR3 nucleotides: TGTGCAAGTCGCTCCTCAGGACAGGACTCCCACGAGCAGTACTTC. Protein sequence: CASRSSGQDSHEQYF.

The chain has TRBV7-2 and TRBJ2-5; the match to TRBD2 covers 12 bases. J lost 3 bases, V lost 4 bases, and 3 bases had no gene match. CDR3 length: 15 residues. CDR1 SGHTA and CDR2 FQGNSA come from the germline V gene. CDR3 amino acids: CASSSGLAGEETQYF. CDR3 bases: TGTGCCAGCAGCTCGGGACTAGCGGGTGAAGAGACCCAGTACTTC.

CDR3 nucleotides: TGTGCCAGCAGCCAGATAGGCGGGGGCCTCTACAATGAGCAGTTCTTC. Its protein product is CASSQIGGGLYNEQFF. This sequence joins TRBV7-2 and TRBJ2-1, with D possibly matching TRBD2 (7 bases). Germline lookup yields CDR1 SGHTA and CDR2 FQGNSA. The CDR3 sequence is 16 residues long. Trimming shortened V by 5 bases and J by 3 bases, and 17 bases separated the two germline ends. The variable domain in full, with the rest retrieved from reference TRBV7-2 and TRBJ2-1, is GAGVSQSPSNKVTEKGKDVELRCDPISGHTALYWYRQSLGQGLEFLIYFQGNSAPDKSGLPSDRFSAERTGGSVSTLTIQRTQQEDSAVYLCASSQIGGGLYNEQFFGPGTRLTVL.

The chain carries TRBV27 and TRBJ2-3; weak D call: TRBD2 (7 bases). Trimming stripped 2 bases from V and 3 bases from J, with 18 bases between. CDR3 length: 17 residues. CDR1 MNHEY and CDR2 SMNVEV come from the germline V gene (reference sequence). CDR3 protein: CASSLTPERGATDTQYF. The CDR3 DNA follows: TGTGCCAGCAGTTTAACACCCGAACGGGGGGCGACAGATACGCAGTATTTT.

The chain joins TRBV9 to TRBJ2-7; D is undetermined. The CDR3 is made up of 14 amino acids. The V gene's germline CDR1 is SGDLS and CDR2 YYNGEE. V was shortened by 0 bases and J by 6 bases, with 13 bases between the two germline ends. Here the CDR3 reads CASSVGVSSLEQYF. CDR3 nucleotides: TGTGCCAGCAGCGTAGGGGTCAGCTCCCTCGAGCAGTACTTC.

The chain couples TRBV4-1 to TRBJ2-1; 9 bases map to TRBD2. V lost 1 base and J lost 7; bases outside the gene matches: 17. This CDR3 comprises 19 residues. Germline CDR1 MGHRA, CDR2 YSYEKL. The CDR3 coding sequence is TGCGCCAGCAGCCAAGCCCCCCGAGGGCGGGGGGGCGGATTTAATGAGCAGTTCTTC. Translated, it gives CASSQAPRGRGGGFNEQFF.

This clone was observed a single time. This rearrangement joins TRBV6-6 to TRBJ1-4; 8 positions agree with TRBD1. Trimming cost V 5 bases and J 7 bases; bases outside gene matches: 12. Looked up from germline, CDR1 is MNHNY and CDR2 is SVGAGI (reference sequence). The CDR3 length is 16 residues. This CDR3 reads CASSGRVQGGGEKLFF. Here the CDR3 DNA reads TGTGCCAGCAGTGGACGCGTACAGGGGGGAGGTGAAAAACTGTTTTTT.

This rearrangement joins TRBV6-1 to TRBJ2-7, with D possibly being TRBD2 (7 bases). The germline gives CDR1 MNHNS, CDR2 SASEGT. The ends were cut back, 0 bases at V and 4 bases at J, with 16 bases in the middle. The CDR3 consists of 16 residues. CDR3 loop: CASSEAPVGGPYEQYF. For the CDR3, the DNA is TGTGCCAGCAGTGAAGCCCCGGTGGGGGGGCCTTACGAGCAGTACTTC.

The rearrangement uses TRBV28 and TRBJ1-2; D may be TRBD1 (5 bases). The V end lost 7 bases, the J end lost 4 bases, and 16 bases lay between the germline ends. Germline V gene sequence: CDR1 MDHEN, CDR2 SYDVKM. This CDR3 has 14 residues. This CDR3 reads CASIAQGSIYGYTF. The CDR3 DNA follows: TGTGCCAGCATCGCTCAGGGCTCCATCTATGGCTACACCTTC.

The chain uses TRBV6-1 and TRBJ2-2; perhaps TRBD2 as D (6 bases). The CDR3 has 14 amino acids. CDR1 and CDR2 (germline): MNHNS, SASEGT. V was pared by 10 bases and J by 2 bases, with 14 bases between. The CDR3 DNA follows: TGTGCCACGACGGCCGGGAGTAACACCGGGGAGCTGTTTTTT. This sequence encodes CATTAGSNTGELFF.

V usage is TRBV9 and J usage is TRBJ1-2, with D tentatively TRBD1 (6 bases). V was cut by 0 bases and J by 2 bases, with 11 bases left in between. CDR3 length equals 15 residues. Germline-derived CDR1 and CDR2 are SGDLS and YYNGEE. CDR3 loop: CASSVATGQNYGYTF. In DNA form, the CDR3 reads TGTGCCAGCAGCGTAGCGACAGGTCAAAACTATGGCTACACCTTC.

V is TRBV19 and J is TRBJ1-6; TRBD1 is a possible D gene (6 bases). Germline V gene sequence: CDR1 LNHDA, CDR2 SQIVND (reference sequence). This CDR3 region has 14 residues. V lost 3 bases, J lost 11 bases, and 14 bases lay in between. Here the CDR3 reads CASSIGQGRTPLHF. In nucleotides, the CDR3 is TGTGCCAGTAGTATCGGTCAGGGGAGAACACCCCTCCACTTT.

The chain links TRBV7-8 to TRBJ2-3; D gene unclear. This CDR3 has 12 residues. Trimming took 6 bases from V and 6 from J, leaving 10 bases between them. The germline CDR1 and CDR2 sequences are SGHVS and FQNEAQ. The CDR3 region is CASSERGDTQYF. CDR3 nucleotide sequence: TGTGCCAGCAGTGAACGTGGGGATACGCAGTATTTT.

The chain is built from TRBV21-1 and TRBJ1-2; the tabulated D call, TRBD1, remains unverified against the DNA. TRBV21-1 is listed as a pseudogene. This CDR3 region has 18 residues. CDR3 DNA sequence: TGTGCCAGCAGCAAAGCGCAGGGGACAGGGGGCCCTAACTATGGCTACACCTTC. This encodes CASSKAQGTGGPNYGYTF.

This clone was observed a few times. The genes are TRBV5-1 and TRBJ2-1; the D call may be TRBD1 or TRBD2 (5 bases each). Germline CDR1 SGHRS, CDR2 YFSETQ. The CDR3 is 15 amino acids. The V end lost 4 bases, the J end lost 6 bases, and 17 bases lay between the germline ends. The CDR3 reads CASSISGTDGNEQFF. CDR3 bases: TGCGCCAGCAGCATCTCCGGGACGGATGGCAATGAGCAGTTCTTC.